The source of this TCR beta chain is a study of blood T cells in healthy people across ages. General observations from the study: Comparison with aged donors showed that long-lived donors had more naive CD4+ cells and higher diversity. The diversity estimates, figures obtained from one million T cells, were considered underestimates.

Next came a second PCR, run for about 6 to 11 cycles, which used a sample-barcoded 5' primer along with a J-beta primer mix. TCRdb reprocessed the 5' RACE reads with MiXCR, giving one entry per CDR3 protein. The profile shows hundreds of thousands of distinct CDR3 sequences, 45% to 70% of them singletons. The V end lost 1 base, the J end lost 5 bases, and 13 bases lay between the germline ends. Germline lookup yields CDR1 SGHAT and CDR2 FQNNGV. The CDR3 totals 15 residues. Regarding this clonotype: Antigen unknown.

This clonotype originated in a man aged 35 to 55 in good health. The source material was blood. This rearrangement joins TRBV11-2 to TRBJ2-3; D is ambiguous. The CDR3 coding sequence is TGTGCCAGCAGCTTAGTAGGTTATTTGGAAGATACGCAGTATTTT. Its translation: CASSLVGYLEDTQYF.